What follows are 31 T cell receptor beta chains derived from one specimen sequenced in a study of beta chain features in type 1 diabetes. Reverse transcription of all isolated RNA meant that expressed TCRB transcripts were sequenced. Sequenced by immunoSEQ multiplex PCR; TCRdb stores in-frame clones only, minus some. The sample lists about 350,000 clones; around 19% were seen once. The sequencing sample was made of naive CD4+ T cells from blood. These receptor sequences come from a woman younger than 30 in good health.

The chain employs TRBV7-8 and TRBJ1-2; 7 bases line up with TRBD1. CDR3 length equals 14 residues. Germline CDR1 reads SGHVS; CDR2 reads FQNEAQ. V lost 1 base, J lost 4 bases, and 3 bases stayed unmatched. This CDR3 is CASSLEGTAYGYTF. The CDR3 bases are TGTGCCAGCAGCTTAGAAGGGACAGCCTATGGCTACACCTTC.

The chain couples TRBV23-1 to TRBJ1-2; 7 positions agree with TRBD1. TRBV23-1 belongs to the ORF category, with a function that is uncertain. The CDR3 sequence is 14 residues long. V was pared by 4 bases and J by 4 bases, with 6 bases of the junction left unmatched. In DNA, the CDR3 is TGCGCCAGCAGTCTCCGGCACAGGGGCTATGGCTACACCTTC. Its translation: CASSLRHRGYGYTF.

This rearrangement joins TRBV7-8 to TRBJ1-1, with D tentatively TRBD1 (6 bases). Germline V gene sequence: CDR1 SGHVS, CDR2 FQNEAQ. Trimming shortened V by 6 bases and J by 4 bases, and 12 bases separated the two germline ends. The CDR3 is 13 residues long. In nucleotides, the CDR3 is TGTGCCAGCAGAAAGACAGGAGCCACTGAAGCTTTCTTT. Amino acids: CASRKTGATEAFF.

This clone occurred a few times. CDR3 amino acids: CASSWDTYNYGYTF. The CDR3 bases are TGTGCCAGCAGCTGGGACACATACAACTATGGCTACACCTTC. This chain connects TRBV7-9 to TRBJ1-2; tentatively, D is TRBD1 (6 bases). V was trimmed by 4 bases and J by 2 bases, leaving 11 bases between them. CDR1 is SEHNR, CDR2 FQNEAQ, per germline (reference sequence). This CDR3 has 14 amino acids. Full variable domain (missing parts from reference TRBV7-9 and TRBJ1-2): DTGVSQNPRHKITKRGQNVTFRCDPISEHNRLYWYRQTLGQGPEFLTYFQNEAQLEKSRLLSDRFSAERPKGSFSTLEIQRTEQGDSAMYLCASSWDTYNYGYTFGSGTRLTVV.

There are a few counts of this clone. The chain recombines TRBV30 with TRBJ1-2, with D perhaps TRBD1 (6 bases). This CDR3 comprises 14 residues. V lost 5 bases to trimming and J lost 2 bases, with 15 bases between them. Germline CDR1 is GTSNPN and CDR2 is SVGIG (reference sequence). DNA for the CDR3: TGTGCCTGGTTCGGCAGGGGCCTAAACTATGGCTACACCTTC. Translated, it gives CAWFGRGLNYGYTF.

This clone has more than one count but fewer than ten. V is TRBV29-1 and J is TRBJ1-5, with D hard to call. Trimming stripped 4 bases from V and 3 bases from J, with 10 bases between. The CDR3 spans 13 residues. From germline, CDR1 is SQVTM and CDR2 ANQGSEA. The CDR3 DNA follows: TGCAGCGTTGCAAGAAGCGACAATCAGCCCCAGCATTTT. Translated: CSVARSDNQPQHF.

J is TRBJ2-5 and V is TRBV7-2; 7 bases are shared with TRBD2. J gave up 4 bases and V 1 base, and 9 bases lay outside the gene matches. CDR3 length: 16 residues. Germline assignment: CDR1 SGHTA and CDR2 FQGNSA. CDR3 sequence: CASSLVLGGEGETQYF. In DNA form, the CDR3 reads TGTGCCAGCAGCTTAGTGCTGGGGGGGGAGGGAGAGACCCAGTACTTC.

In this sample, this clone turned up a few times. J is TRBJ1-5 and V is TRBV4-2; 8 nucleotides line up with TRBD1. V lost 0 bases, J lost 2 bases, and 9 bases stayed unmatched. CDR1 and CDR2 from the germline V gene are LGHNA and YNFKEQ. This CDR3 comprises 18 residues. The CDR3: CASSQDRQDRVRNQPQHF. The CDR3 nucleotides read TGTGCCAGCAGCCAAGATAGGCAGGACAGGGTACGCAATCAGCCCCAGCATTTT.

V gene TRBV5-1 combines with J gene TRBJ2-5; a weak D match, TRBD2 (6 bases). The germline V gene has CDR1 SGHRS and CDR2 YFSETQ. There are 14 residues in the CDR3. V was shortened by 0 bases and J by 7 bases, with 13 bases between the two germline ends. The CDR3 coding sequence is TGCGCCAGCAGCTTGGAAGGAGGGGCTGTGACCCAGTACTTC. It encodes CASSLEGGAVTQYF.

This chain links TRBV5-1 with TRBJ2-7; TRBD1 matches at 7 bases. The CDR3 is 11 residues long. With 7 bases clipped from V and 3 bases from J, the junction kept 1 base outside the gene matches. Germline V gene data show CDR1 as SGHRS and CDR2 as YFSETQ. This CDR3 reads CASGQDYEQYF. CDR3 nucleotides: TGCGCCAGCGGACAGGACTACGAGCAGTACTTC.

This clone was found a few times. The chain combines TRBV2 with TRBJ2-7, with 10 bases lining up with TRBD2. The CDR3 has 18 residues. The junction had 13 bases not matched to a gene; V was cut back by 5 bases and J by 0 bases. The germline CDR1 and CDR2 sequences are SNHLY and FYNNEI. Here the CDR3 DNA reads TGTGCCAGCAGTCCTGCCACCAGGCTAGCGGGAGCCTCCTACGAGCAGTACTTC. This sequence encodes CASSPATRLAGASYEQYF.

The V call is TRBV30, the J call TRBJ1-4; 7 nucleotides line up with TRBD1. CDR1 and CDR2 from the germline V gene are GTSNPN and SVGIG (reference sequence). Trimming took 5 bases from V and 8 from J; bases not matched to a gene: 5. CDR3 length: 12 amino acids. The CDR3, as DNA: TGTGCCTGGGACAGGGACGGGGAAAAACTGTTTTTT. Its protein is CAWDRDGEKLFF.

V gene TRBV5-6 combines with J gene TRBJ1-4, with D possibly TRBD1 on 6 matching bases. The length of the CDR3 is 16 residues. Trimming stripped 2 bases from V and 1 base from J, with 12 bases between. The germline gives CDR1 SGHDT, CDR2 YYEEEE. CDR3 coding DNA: TGTGCCAGCAGCTTCAGGGGTATGGGAACTAATGAAAAACTGTTTTTT. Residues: CASSFRGMGTNEKLFF. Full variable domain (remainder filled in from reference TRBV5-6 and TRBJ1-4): DAGVTQSPTHLIKTRGQQVTLRCSPKSGHDTVSWYQQALGQGPQFIFQYYEEEERQRGNFPDRFSGHQFPNYSSELNVNALLLGDSALYLCASSFRGMGTNEKLFFGSGTQLSVL.

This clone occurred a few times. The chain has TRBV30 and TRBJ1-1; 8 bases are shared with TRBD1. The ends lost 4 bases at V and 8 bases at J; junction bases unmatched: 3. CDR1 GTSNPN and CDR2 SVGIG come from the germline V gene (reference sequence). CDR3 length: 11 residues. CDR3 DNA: TGTGCCTGGACTACAGGGGGGGAAGCTTTCTTT. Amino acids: CAWTTGGEAFF.

Here the CDR3 reads CASSVAGTTTGELFF. The DNA of the CDR3 is TGTGCCAGCAGCGTAGCCGGGACTACAACCGGGGAGCTGTTTTTT. J is TRBJ2-2 and V is TRBV9; 7 nucleotides align to TRBD2. The CDR3 totals 15 residues. Germline V gene lookup returns CDR1 SGDLS and CDR2 YYNGEE. Unmatched junction bases numbered 4, after V lost 0 bases and J lost 5 bases. Based on the CDR3 plus reference TRBV9 and TRBJ2-2, the full variable domain is DSGVTQTPKHLITATGQRVTLRCSPRSGDLSVYWYQQSLDQGLQFLIQYYNGEERAKGNILERFSAQQFPDLHSELNLSSLELGDSALYFCASSVAGTTTGELFFGEGSRLTVL.

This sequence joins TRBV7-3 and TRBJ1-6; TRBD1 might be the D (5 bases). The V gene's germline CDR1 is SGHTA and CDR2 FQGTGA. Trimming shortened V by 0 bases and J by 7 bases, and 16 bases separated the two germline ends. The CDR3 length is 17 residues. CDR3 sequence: CASSLTGRATANSPLHF. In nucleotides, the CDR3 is TGTGCCAGCAGCTTAACGGGCAGGGCCACGGCCAATTCACCCCTCCACTTT.

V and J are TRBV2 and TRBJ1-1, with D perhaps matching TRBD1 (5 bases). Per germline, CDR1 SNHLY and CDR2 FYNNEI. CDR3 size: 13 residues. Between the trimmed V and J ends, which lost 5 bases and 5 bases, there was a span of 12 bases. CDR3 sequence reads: CASSIQGVTEAFF. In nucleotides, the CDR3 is TGTGCCAGCAGTATCCAGGGTGTGACTGAAGCTTTCTTT.

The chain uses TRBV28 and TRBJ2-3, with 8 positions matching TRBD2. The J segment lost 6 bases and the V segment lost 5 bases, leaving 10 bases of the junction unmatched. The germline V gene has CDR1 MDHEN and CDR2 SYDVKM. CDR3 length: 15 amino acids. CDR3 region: CASSPPGGAGDTQYF. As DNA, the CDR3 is TGTGCCAGCAGTCCCCCCGGGGGGGCGGGTGATACGCAGTATTTT.

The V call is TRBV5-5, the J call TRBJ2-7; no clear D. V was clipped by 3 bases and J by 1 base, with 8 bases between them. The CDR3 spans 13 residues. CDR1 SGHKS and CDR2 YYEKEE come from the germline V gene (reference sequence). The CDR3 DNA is TGTGCCAGCAGCTCCTTCCGTTCCTACGAGCAGTACTTC. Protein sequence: CASSSFRSYEQYF. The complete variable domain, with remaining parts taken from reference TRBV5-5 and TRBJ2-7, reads DAGVTQSPTHLIKTRGQQVTLRCSPISGHKSVSWYQQVLGQGPQFIFQYYEKEERGRGNFPDRFSARQFPNYSSELNVNALLLGDSALYLCASSSFRSYEQYFGPGTRLTVT.

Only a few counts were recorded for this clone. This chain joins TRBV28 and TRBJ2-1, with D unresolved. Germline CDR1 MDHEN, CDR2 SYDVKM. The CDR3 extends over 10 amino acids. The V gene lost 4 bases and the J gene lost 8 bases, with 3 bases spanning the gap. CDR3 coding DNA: TGTGCCAGCAGTTCGGATGAGCAGTTCTTC. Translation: CASSSDEQFF.

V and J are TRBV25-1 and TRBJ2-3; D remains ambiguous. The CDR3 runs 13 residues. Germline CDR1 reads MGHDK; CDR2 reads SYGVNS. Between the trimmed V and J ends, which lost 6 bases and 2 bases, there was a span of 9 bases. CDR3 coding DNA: TGTGCCAGCAGCAGGCTCCTCACAGATACGCAGTATTTT. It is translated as CASSRLLTDTQYF.

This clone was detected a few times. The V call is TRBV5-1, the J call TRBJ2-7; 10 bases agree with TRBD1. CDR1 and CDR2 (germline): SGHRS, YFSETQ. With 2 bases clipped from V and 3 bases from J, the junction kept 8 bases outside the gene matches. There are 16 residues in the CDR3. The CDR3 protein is CASSLTSGTGVYEQYF. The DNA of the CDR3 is TGCGCCAGCAGCTTAACCTCCGGGACAGGGGTCTACGAGCAGTACTTC.

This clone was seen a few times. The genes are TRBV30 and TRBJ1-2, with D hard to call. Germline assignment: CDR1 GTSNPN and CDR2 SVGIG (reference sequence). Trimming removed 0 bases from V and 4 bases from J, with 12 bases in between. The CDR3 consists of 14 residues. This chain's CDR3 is CAWSVKQASYGYTF. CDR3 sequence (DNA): TGTGCCTGGAGTGTAAAGCAGGCCTCCTATGGCTACACCTTC.

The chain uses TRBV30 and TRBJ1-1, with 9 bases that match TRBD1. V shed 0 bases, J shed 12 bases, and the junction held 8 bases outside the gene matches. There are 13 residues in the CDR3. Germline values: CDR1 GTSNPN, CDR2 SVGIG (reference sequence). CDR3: CAWSVADRGVTFF. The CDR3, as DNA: TGTGCCTGGAGTGTTGCGGACAGGGGTGTAACTTTCTTT.

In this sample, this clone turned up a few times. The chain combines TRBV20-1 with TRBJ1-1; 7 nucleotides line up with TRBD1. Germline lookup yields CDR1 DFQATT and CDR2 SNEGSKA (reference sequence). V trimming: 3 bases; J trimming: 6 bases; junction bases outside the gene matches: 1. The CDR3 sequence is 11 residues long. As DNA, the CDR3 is TGCAGTGCTAGCACAGGGGCTGAAGCTTTCTTT. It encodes CSASTGAEAFF.

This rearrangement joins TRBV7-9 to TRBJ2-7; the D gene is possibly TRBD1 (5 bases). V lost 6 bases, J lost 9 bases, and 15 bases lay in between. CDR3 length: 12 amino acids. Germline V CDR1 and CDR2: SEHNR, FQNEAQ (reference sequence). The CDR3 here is CASSSQGHRQYF. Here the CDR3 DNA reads TGTGCCAGCAGTTCTCAGGGTCATAGGCAGTACTTC.

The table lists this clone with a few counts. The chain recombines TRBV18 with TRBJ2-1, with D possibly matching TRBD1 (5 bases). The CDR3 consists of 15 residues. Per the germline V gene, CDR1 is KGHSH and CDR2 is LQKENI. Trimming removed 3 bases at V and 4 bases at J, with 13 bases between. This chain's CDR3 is CASSPPAGRYNEQFF. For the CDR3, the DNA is TGTGCCAGCTCACCTCCCGCAGGGCGATACAATGAGCAGTTCTTC. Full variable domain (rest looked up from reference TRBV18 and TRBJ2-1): NAGVMQNPRHLVRRRGQEARLRCSPMKGHSHVYWYRQLPEEGLKFMVYLQKENIIDESGMPKERFSAEFPKEGPSILRIQQVVRGDSAAYFCASSPPAGRYNEQFFGPGTRLTVL.

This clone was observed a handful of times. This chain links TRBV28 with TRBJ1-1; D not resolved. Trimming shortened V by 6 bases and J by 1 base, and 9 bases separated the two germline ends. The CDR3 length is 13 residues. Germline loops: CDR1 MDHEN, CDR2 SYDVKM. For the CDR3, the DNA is TGTGCCAGCAGGGAATGGAGGAACACTGAAGCTTTCTTT. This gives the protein CASREWRNTEAFF.

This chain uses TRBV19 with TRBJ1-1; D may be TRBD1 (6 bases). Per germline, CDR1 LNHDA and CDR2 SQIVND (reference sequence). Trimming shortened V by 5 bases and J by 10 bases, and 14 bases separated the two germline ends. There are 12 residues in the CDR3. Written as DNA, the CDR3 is TGTGCCAGTAGTCCACTCAGGGGTGCAGCTTTCTTT. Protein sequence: CASSPLRGAAFF.

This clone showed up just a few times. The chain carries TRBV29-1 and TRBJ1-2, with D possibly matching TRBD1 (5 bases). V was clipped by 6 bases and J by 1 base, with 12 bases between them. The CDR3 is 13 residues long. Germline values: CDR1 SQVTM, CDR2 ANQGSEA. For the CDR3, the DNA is TGCAGCGTCTCCCCAGGGAATAACTATGGCTACACCTTC. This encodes CSVSPGNNYGYTF.

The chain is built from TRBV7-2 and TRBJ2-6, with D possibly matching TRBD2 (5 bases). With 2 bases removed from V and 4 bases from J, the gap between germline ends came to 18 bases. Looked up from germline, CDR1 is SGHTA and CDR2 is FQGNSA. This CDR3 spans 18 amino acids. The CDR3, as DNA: TGTGCCAGCAGCTTATGGAGGTCGGCAAATTCCGGGGCCAACGTCCTGACTTTC. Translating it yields CASSLWRSANSGANVLTF.